This passage covers 20 T cell receptor beta chains from one sample sequenced in a study of shared clonotypes between healthy human individuals. Here immunoSEQ multiplex PCR was the method, and the copy in TCRdb shows in-frame clones only, minus some. The sample records 850,000 to 1,200,000 clones, about 70% being singletons. Material for sequencing was memory CD4+ T cells sorted from blood. The subset denotes: CD45RA-negative fraction. The source of these receptors is a man aged 18 to 29 in good health.

The chain joins TRBV10-3 to TRBJ1-5; D is uncertain. V was pared by 2 bases and J by 5 bases, with 4 bases between. The CDR3 consists of 12 residues. Germline loops: CDR1 ENHRY, CDR2 SYGVKD. Here the CDR3 reads CAISEGDQPQHF. The CDR3 DNA follows: TGTGCCATCAGTGAGGGGGATCAGCCCCAGCATTTT.

V is TRBV7-2 and J is TRBJ1-1; a weak D match, TRBD1 (5 bases). V shed 7 bases and J shed 0 bases, with 9 bases lying between them. Per the germline V gene, CDR1 is SGHTA and CDR2 is FQGNSA. The length of the CDR3 is 13 residues. The CDR3 region is CASTTQVNTEAFF. For the CDR3, the DNA is TGTGCCAGCACCACACAGGTGAACACTGAAGCTTTCTTT.

The chain's CDR3 is CASSLGGTHYEQYF. The CDR3 DNA sequence: TGTGCCAGCAGCTTGGGCGGGACGCACTACGAGCAGTACTTC. The chain carries TRBV7-9 and TRBJ2-7, with a possible D match to TRBD2 (6 bases). Germline assignment: CDR1 SEHNR and CDR2 FQNEAQ (reference sequence). CDR3 size: 14 residues. Trimming took off 3 bases at V and 3 bases at J, with 12 bases between the two ends.

V usage is TRBV6-6 and J usage is TRBJ1-5; no clear D. Trimming cost V 5 bases and J 0 bases, with 14 bases left between them. The CDR3 contains 16 residues. Germline V lookup: CDR1 MNHNY, CDR2 SVGAGI (reference sequence). CDR3 in amino acids: CASSQPLRNSNQPQHF. As DNA, the CDR3 is TGTGCCAGCAGTCAACCTCTCCGTAATAGCAATCAGCCCCAGCATTTT.

The rearrangement uses TRBV5-4 and TRBJ1-2; tentatively, D is TRBD1 (6 bases). Per germline, CDR1 SGHNT and CDR2 YYREEE (reference sequence). The CDR3 is made up of 14 amino acids. Trimming shortened V by 0 bases and J by 1 base, and 7 bases separated the two germline ends. DNA of the CDR3: TGTGCCAGCAGCTTGGAACAGGGTAACTATGGCTACACCTTC. Its translation: CASSLEQGNYGYTF. Filled out from reference TRBV5-4 and TRBJ1-2, the complete variable domain reads ETGVTQSPTHLIKTRGQQVTLRCSSQSGHNTVSWYQQALGQGPQFIFQYYREEENGRGNFPPRFSGLQFPNYSSELNVNALELDDSALYLCASSLEQGNYGYTFGSGTRLTVV.

The chain has TRBV5-1 and TRBJ2-5; D ambiguous. The CDR3 spans 14 residues. CDR1 and CDR2 (germline): SGHRS, YFSETQ. The ends were cut back, 0 bases at V and 5 bases at J, with 11 bases in the middle. The CDR3 nucleotides are TGCGCCAGCAGCTTGGGCGACTTTCGGGAGACCCAGTACTTC. Its translation is CASSLGDFRETQYF.

The chain joins TRBV7-2 to TRBJ1-5; 7 positions agree with TRBD1. Germline assignment: CDR1 SGHTA and CDR2 FQGNSA. V lost 5 bases and J lost 5; bases outside the gene matches: 9. This CDR3 is 15 amino acids long. CDR3 in amino acids: CASSQGGTAHQPQHF. The CDR3 coding sequence is TGTGCCAGCAGCCAGGGGGGGACAGCCCATCAGCCCCAGCATTTT.

The chain couples TRBV30 to TRBJ2-3, with D uncertain. V was cut by 0 bases and J by 6 bases, with 10 bases left in between. Per germline, CDR1 GTSNPN and CDR2 SVGIG (reference sequence). The CDR3 consists of 13 residues. Here the CDR3 reads CAWSVLLGDTQYF. The CDR3 DNA is TGTGCCTGGAGTGTACTGTTGGGGGATACGCAGTATTTT.

Concerning this clone itself: Other DNA sequences from this sample encode an identical CDR3 as well. The chain uses TRBV6-5 and TRBJ2-7; 10 bases are a match to TRBD2. Looked up from germline, CDR1 is MNHEY and CDR2 is SVGAGI. V was pared by 5 bases and J by 1 base, with 2 bases of the junction left unmatched. CDR3 length: 14 residues. The DNA of the CDR3 is TGTGCCAGCAGTAGACTAGCGGGTTCCTACGAGCAGTACTTC. As protein: CASSRLAGSYEQYF.

This clone was detected a few times. V usage is TRBV5-4 and J usage is TRBJ1-2, with a tentative D call TRBD1 (6 bases). The V and J ends lost 4 bases and 4 bases respectively, with 17 bases between them. The CDR3 sequence is 15 residues long. Germline CDR1 is SGHNT and CDR2 is YYREEE (reference sequence). The CDR3 bases are TGTGCCAGCAGCGAACAGGGACTCCTGGGCTATGGCTACACCTTC. Its protein is CASSEQGLLGYGYTF.

The V call is TRBV5-4, the J call TRBJ1-1, with D perhaps matching TRBD1 (5 bases). The V gene lost 4 bases and the J gene lost 1 base, with 11 bases spanning the gap. The CDR3 is 14 residues long. Germline loops: CDR1 SGHNT, CDR2 YYREEE (reference sequence). CDR3 sequence reads: CASSVLGQNTEAFF. CDR3 in DNA: TGTGCCAGCAGCGTACTGGGGCAGAACACTGAAGCTTTCTTT.

This clone has more than one count but fewer than ten. The genes are TRBV6-6 and TRBJ1-5; D not resolved. Germline V gives CDR1 MNHNY, CDR2 SVGAGI (reference sequence). Trimming left V 5 bases short and J 0 bases short, with 11 bases between. The CDR3 totals 15 residues. The CDR3 here is CASSPWIISNQPQHF. CDR3 DNA sequence: TGTGCCAGCAGTCCCTGGATCATTAGCAATCAGCCCCAGCATTTT.

This chain joins TRBV10-3 and TRBJ1-1, with a tentative D call TRBD1 (5 bases). Trimming took 3 bases from V and 10 from J, leaving 18 bases between them. CDR3 length: 14 amino acids. Germline-derived CDR1 and CDR2 are ENHRY and SYGVKD. The CDR3 nucleotides are TGTGCCATCAGTGAAGGGGAACCCTCAGTGGGAGCTTTCTTT. Its translation is CAISEGEPSVGAFF.

The J gene is TRBJ1-2, the V gene TRBV7-2, with TRBD1 identical over 7 bases. The length of the CDR3 is 13 residues. CDR1 is SGHTA and CDR2 is FQGNSA in the germline V gene. V was clipped by 3 bases and J by 7 bases; unmatched bases: 5. The CDR3 loop is CASSFPDRPGYTF. The DNA of the CDR3 is TGTGCCAGCAGCTTCCCGGACAGGCCTGGCTACACCTTC.

This clone was recorded once. J is TRBJ2-5 and V is TRBV11-2; TRBD2 is a possible D gene (5 bases). Germline-derived CDR1 and CDR2 are SGHAT and FQNNGV. The CDR3 contains 16 residues. Trimming cost V 7 bases and J 2 bases, with 20 bases left between them. The CDR3: CASIHRPLSGQETQYF. CDR3 coding DNA: TGTGCCAGCATCCATAGGCCGCTATCGGGACAAGAGACCCAGTACTTC.

V usage is TRBV15 and J usage is TRBJ1-6; the match to TRBD1 covers 7 bases. The germline CDR1 and CDR2 sequences are LNHNV and YYDKDF (reference sequence). The CDR3 contains 16 residues. V trimming: 4 bases; J trimming: 7 bases; junction bases outside the gene matches: 10. The CDR3 sequence is CATSIGSGQRNSPLHF. The CDR3 DNA sequence: TGTGCCACCAGCATAGGCTCGGGACAGAGAAATTCACCCCTCCACTTT.

This clone was seen more than once but under ten times. The chain employs TRBV5-5 and TRBJ1-2, with 7 nucleotides matching TRBD1. The J segment lost 4 bases and the V segment lost 4 bases, leaving 7 bases of the junction unmatched. Looked up from germline, CDR1 is SGHKS and CDR2 is YYEKEE (reference sequence). The CDR3 is 14 residues long. DNA for the CDR3: TGTGCCAGCAGCCCGGACAGGCTCCCCTATGGCTACACCTTC. Its translation is CASSPDRLPYGYTF. Full variable domain (rest looked up from reference TRBV5-5 and TRBJ1-2): DAGVTQSPTHLIKTRGQQVTLRCSPISGHKSVSWYQQVLGQGPQFIFQYYEKEERGRGNFPDRFSARQFPNYSSELNVNALLLGDSALYLCASSPDRLPYGYTFGSGTRLTVV.

This chain connects TRBV7-2 to TRBJ2-7, with D maybe TRBD2 (6 bases). The CDR3 sequence is 15 residues long. The V end was cut by 5 bases, the J end by 2 bases, with 16 bases between. Germline-derived CDR1 and CDR2 are SGHTA and FQGNSA. The CDR3 nucleotides read TGTGCCAGCAGCCCCCGGGGGTGGGGGGCCTACGAGCAGTACTTC. It specifies CASSPRGWGAYEQYF.

This clone was observed a few times. The rearrangement links TRBV12-5 to TRBJ2-3; 7 nucleotides align to TRBD1. CDR1 is LGHNT, CDR2 FRNRAP, per germline. This CDR3 spans 15 amino acids. J was trimmed by 3 bases and V by 6 bases; bases with no gene match: 9. The CDR3 DNA follows: TGTGCTAGTGGCCTAAGTCAGACAGGGACAGATACGCAGTATTTT. This sequence encodes CASGLSQTGTDTQYF.

The CDR3: CASSVDRVGAGELFF. CDR3 nucleotide sequence: TGTGCCAGCAGCGTTGACAGGGTTGGGGCCGGGGAGCTGTTTTTT. The chain recombines TRBV9 with TRBJ2-2; 7 nucleotides align to TRBD1. The germline V gene has CDR1 SGDLS and CDR2 YYNGEE. The trim removed 2 bases at V and 6 bases at J, leaving 7 bases unmatched. The CDR3 loop spans 15 amino acids.